This TCR beta chain was profiled in a study of blood T cell repertoires in COVID-19. V lost 7 bases, J lost 5 bases, and 15 bases lay in between. CDR3 length: 15 amino acids. Looked up from germline, CDR1 is MNHEY and CDR2 is SVGAGI. Sequencing used immunoSEQ multiplex PCR; TCRdb keeps in-frame clones, though not all of them. The sample records some 130,000 clones, around 89% being singletons. The chain recombines TRBV6-5 with TRBJ1-6; D is perhaps TRBD1 (5 bases). The sequence was obtained from a man between 60 and 70 years old with COVID-19, enrolled during active disease. Sequencing was carried out using peripheral blood. This CDR3 is CASTDPGGDNSPLHF. Here the CDR3 DNA reads TGTGCCAGCACCGACCCGGGGGGGGATAATTCACCCCTCCACTTT.